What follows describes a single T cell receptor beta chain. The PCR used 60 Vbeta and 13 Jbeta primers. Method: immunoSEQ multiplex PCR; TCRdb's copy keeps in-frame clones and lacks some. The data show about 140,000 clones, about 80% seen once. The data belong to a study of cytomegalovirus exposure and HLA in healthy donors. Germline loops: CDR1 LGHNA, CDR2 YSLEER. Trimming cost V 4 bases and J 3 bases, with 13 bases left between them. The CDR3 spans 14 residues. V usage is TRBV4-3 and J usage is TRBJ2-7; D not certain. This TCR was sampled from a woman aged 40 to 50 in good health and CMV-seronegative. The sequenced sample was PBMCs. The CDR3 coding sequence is TGCGCCAGCAGCCTATGGTCCGGCGGCTACGAGCAGTACTTC. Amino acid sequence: CASSLWSGGYEQYF.